These 14 T cell receptor beta chains came from one sample sequenced in a study of cytomegalovirus exposure and HLA in healthy donors. Profiling relied on immunoSEQ multiplex PCR, and the TCRdb table lists in-frame clones only, not all of them. The repertoire holds about 220,000 clones, with 70% to 90% as singletons. Sequencing was done on a sample of PBMCs. The receptors shown here come from a woman under 30 in good health and CMV-seronegative.

The CDR3 loop reads CASSLGVAGVGNEQFF. CDR3 DNA: TGCGCCAGCAGCTTGGGAGTTGCGGGAGTCGGTAATGAGCAGTTCTTC. The chain carries TRBV5-1 and TRBJ2-1; TRBD2 agrees at 7 bases. CDR3 length: 16 residues. With V trimmed by 0 bases and J by 7 bases, 10 bases remained unmatched. Per germline, CDR1 SGHRS and CDR2 YFSETQ.

This clone appeared a single time. The CDR3 spells CASSYRRQGDTEAFF. DNA of the CDR3: TGTGCCAGCAGTTACAGGCGACAGGGAGACACTGAAGCTTTCTTT. The chain links TRBV6-6 to TRBJ1-1, with 7 bases matching TRBD1. The J segment lost 3 bases and the V segment lost 2 bases, leaving 6 bases of the junction unmatched. Looked up from germline, CDR1 is MNHNY and CDR2 is SVGAGI (reference sequence). This CDR3 contains 15 residues.

The chain joins TRBV27 to TRBJ2-7; 9 nucleotides agree with TRBD2. Germline V gene lookup returns CDR1 MNHEY and CDR2 SMNVEV (reference sequence). CDR3 size: 17 residues. V gave up 2 bases and J gave up 3 bases; unmatched junction bases: 11. CDR3 sequence reads: CASSLTQVSGSVYEQYF. The CDR3, as DNA: TGTGCCAGCAGTTTAACCCAGGTTAGCGGGAGCGTCTACGAGCAGTACTTC.

This chain uses TRBV29-1 with TRBJ2-3, with 7 bases aligning to TRBD2. J gave up 4 bases and V 4 bases, and 5 bases lay outside the gene matches. There are 13 residues in the CDR3. Germline V lookup: CDR1 SQVTM, CDR2 ANQGSEA. The DNA for the CDR3 is TGCAGCGTTGGGGGGGGTTTGGCAGATACGCAGTATTTT. It encodes CSVGGGLADTQYF.

V and J are TRBV4-3 and TRBJ2-1; no clear D gene. The CDR3 totals 15 residues. With 1 base removed from V and 6 bases from J, the gap between germline ends came to 13 bases. Germline values: CDR1 LGHNA, CDR2 YSLEER. The CDR3 loop is CASSQGASLGNEQFF. Here the CDR3 DNA reads TGCGCCAGCAGCCAAGGGGCAAGTCTGGGCAATGAGCAGTTCTTC.

The chain employs TRBV7-2 and TRBJ1-1; D unresolved. The CDR3 runs 13 residues. The V end was cut by 5 bases, the J end by 1 base, with 8 bases between. CDR1 is SGHTA and CDR2 is FQGNSA in the germline V gene. CDR3 in DNA: TGTGCCAGCAGCATGTCAGGGAACACTGAAGCTTTCTTT. Protein sequence: CASSMSGNTEAFF.

The V and J genes are TRBV2 and TRBJ2-7; D is possibly TRBD1 (6 bases). Germline assignment: CDR1 SNHLY and CDR2 FYNNEI. The V gene lost 6 bases and the J gene lost 3 bases, with 15 bases spanning the gap. The CDR3 totals 14 residues. The CDR3 loop is CASRDSRSDYEQYF. CDR3 nucleotide sequence: TGTGCCAGCAGGGACAGCCGATCTGACTACGAGCAGTACTTC.

The chain combines TRBV19 with TRBJ2-7; 9 bases fit TRBD1. V gave up 6 bases and J gave up 3 bases; unmatched junction bases: 12. From germline, CDR1 is LNHDA and CDR2 SQIVND (reference sequence). This CDR3 contains 16 residues. The CDR3 nucleotides are TGTGCCAGTAGCGCCGGATGGACAGGGGCCGTCTACGAGCAGTACTTC. It is translated as CASSAGWTGAVYEQYF.

The chain recombines TRBV4-1 with TRBJ1-1; tentatively, D is TRBD1 (5 bases). The V gene lost 1 base and the J gene lost 2 bases, with 17 bases spanning the gap. Per germline, CDR1 MGHRA and CDR2 YSYEKL. The CDR3 spans 17 residues. DNA of the CDR3: TGCGCCAGCAGCCAAGGTAAGTTTCGGACAACCAACACTGAAGCTTTCTTT. Protein: CASSQGKFRTTNTEAFF.

The chain carries TRBV28 and TRBJ1-5; TRBD1 aligns across 7 bases. The J segment lost 6 bases and the V segment lost 5 bases, leaving 13 bases of the junction unmatched. CDR1 is MDHEN, CDR2 SYDVKM, per germline. The CDR3 has 16 amino acids. As DNA, the CDR3 is TGTGCCAGCAGTCCTTTTCTTGACAGGGAAGGTCAGCCCCAGCATTTT. Protein product: CASSPFLDREGQPQHF.

The chain carries TRBV7-6 and TRBJ2-2, with 8 bases lining up with TRBD1. V gave up 0 bases and J gave up 7 bases; unmatched junction bases: 4. The CDR3 runs to 15 residues. From germline, CDR1 is SGHVS and CDR2 FNYEAQ. The CDR3 nucleotides are TGTGCCAGCAGCTTAGCAGGACAGGGAGGCGGGGAGCTGTTTTTT. Translated, it gives CASSLAGQGGGELFF.

The gene calls are TRBV6-7 and TRBJ2-7, with TRBD2 identical over 9 bases. TRBV6-7 carries the ORF label, with uncertain function. The length of the CDR3 is 14 residues. J gave up 2 bases and V 6 bases, and 5 bases lay outside the gene matches. In DNA form, the CDR3 reads TGTGCCAGCAGCCGGACTAGCGAGACCTACGAGCAGTACTTC. Translation gives CASSRTSETYEQYF.

The chain has TRBV27 and TRBJ2-7, with D perhaps TRBD2 (7 bases). Germline V gene lookup returns CDR1 MNHEY and CDR2 SMNVEV (reference sequence). The length of the CDR3 is 14 residues. Trimming removed 6 bases from V and 7 bases from J, with 19 bases in between. The DNA for the CDR3 is TGTGCCAGCAGCCAAGTTGCGGGGGCGGGAGAGCAGTACTTC. Protein sequence: CASSQVAGAGEQYF.

The gene calls are TRBV30 and TRBJ2-4, with D perhaps TRBD2 (5 bases). Trimming stripped 2 bases from V and 9 bases from J, with 17 bases between. Germline CDR1 is GTSNPN and CDR2 is SVGIG (reference sequence). This CDR3 has 14 residues. The CDR3 protein is CAWSSPGYQAIQYF. CDR3 DNA sequence: TGTGCCTGGAGTTCGCCGGGATATCAGGCCATTCAGTACTTC.